This T cell receptor (beta chain) was profiled in a study of blood T cells in healthy people across ages. Germline lookup yields CDR1 MNHEY and CDR2 SMNVEV (reference sequence). The V gene lost 4 bases and the J gene lost 4 bases, with 11 bases spanning the gap. The CDR3 contains 13 residues. The authors ran a second PCR of 7 to 11 cycles using a sample-barcoded 5' primer and a J-beta primer mix. Via MiXCR, TCRdb re-called the 5' RACE reads, giving one row per CDR3 protein. The sample shows 720,000 or so distinct CDR3 sequences, over 40% of them seen only once. The chain uses TRBV27 and TRBJ2-7; D remains ambiguous. Input material: blood. This TCR was sampled from a man older than 75 in good health. Here the CDR3 DNA reads TGTGCCAGCAGTTCCTCCCAGTTTTACGAGCAGTACTTC. It translates to CASSSSQFYEQYF.